This T cell receptor beta chain was retrieved from a study of T cells in Graves' hyperthyroidism and ophthalmopathy. This clonotype was observed once. The missing conserved phenylalanine or tryptophan at the end of this CDR3 makes a read error likely. Because the CDR3's place on the DNA is in doubt, the DNA is left out and the CDR3 is given as listed by TCRdb. Germline V gene lookup returns CDR1 SQVTM and CDR2 ANQGSEA. The CDR3 spans 11 amino acids, including both terminal residues. TCR beta CDR3 regions were amplified from RNA transcripts. RT-PCR in the first round (using the HTBI primer set) targeted the TCR CDR3. A single record per CDR3 protein comes from TCRdb applying MiXCR to the multiplex PCR reads. The sample shows a few hundred thousand distinct CDR3 sequences, under 60% of them seen only once. Hyperthyroidism had been newly diagnosed in patients aged 18 to 65, and its duration was under 2 months.

This rearrangement joins TRBV29-1 to TRBJ1-4; TRBD1, as called in the table, went unchecked against the DNA. The clonotype originates from a woman aged 18-29 years with Graves' hyperthyroidism. The specimen was peripheral blood or thyroid tissue (not recorded which). This CDR3 is CSVHTPGTGTY.